These T cell receptor beta chains were read from a single sample in a study of blood T cell repertoires in COVID-19. The method was immunoSEQ multiplex PCR; TCRdb's version includes in-frame clones alone and lacks a portion of them. This sample has approximately 190,000 clones; 70% to 85% occur once, and the top ten carry approximately 7.2%. Sequenced: peripheral blood. The receptors shown here come from a human donor with acute or convalescent COVID-19. The donor label of this sample is uncertain. Each CDR3 is given with its conserved first and last residue. A D gene is named only where the DNA matches it firmly. The size entry is marked missing in some rows and otherwise reads once, few, many or a size class.

abundance,d_gene,v_gene,j_gene,CDR3aa,CDR3nt
once,-,TRBV6-5,TRBJ2-7,CASPLRSAGWEQYF,TGTGCCAGCCCCCTCCGGTCGGCAGGCTGGGAGCAGTACTTC
-,-,TRBV4-2,TRBJ2-2,CASSLAGAKRGTGELFF,TGTGCCAGCAGCCTCGCGGGGGCCAAACGGGGAACCGGGGAGCTGTTTTTT
-,-,TRBV5-1,TRBJ1-2,CASSIVGGNYGYTF,TGCGCCAGCAGCATTGTTGGGGGGAACTATGGCTACACCTTC
few,TRBD1,TRBV2,TRBJ1-2,CASTVQGYNGYTF,TGTGCCAGCACCGTACAGGGGTACAATGGCTACACCTTC
-,-,TRBV6-5,TRBJ2-7,CASRGTGEQYF,TGTGCCAGCAGGGGTACGGGCGAGCAGTACTTC
-,TRBD1,TRBV28,TRBJ2-2,CASRAGGPDTGELFF,TGTGCCAGCAGGGCAGGGGGCCCGGACACCGGGGAGCTGTTTTTT
-,TRBD2,TRBV7-9,TRBJ2-3,CASSRGTSGTDTQYF,TGTGCCAGCAGCCGAGGGACTAGCGGCACAGATACGCAGTATTTT
-,-,TRBV18,TRBJ1-1,CASSPGLNTEAFF,TGTGCCAGCTCACCAGGACTTAACACTGAAGCTTTCTTT
once,-,TRBV5-1,TRBJ1-6,CASSLGQGKGPPLHF,TGCGCCAGCAGCTTGGGGCAGGGGAAGGGACCACCCCTCCACTTT
-,TRBD2,TRBV12-5,TRBJ2-5,CASVPGLAPWETQYF,TGTGCTAGTGTTCCCGGACTAGCTCCGTGGGAGACCCAGTACTTC
-,-,TRBV19,TRBJ1-2,CATRGPGASYGYTF,TGTGCCACCAGAGGCCCTGGGGCCTCATATGGCTACACCTTC
once,TRBD1,TRBV6-5,TRBJ2-1,CASRLQGSYNEQFF,TGTGCCAGCAGGCTACAGGGGTCCTACAATGAGCAGTTCTTC